The 26 T cell receptor beta chains below all came from one sample that was sequenced in a study of early T cells in non-severe SARS-CoV-2 infection. TCRdb ran MiXCR on the 5' RACE reads and lists one entry per CDR3 protein. The sample holds more than 65,000 distinct CDR3 sequences, 10% to 15% seen once. Sequencing input: whole blood. The receptors come from an adult who was a healthcare worker with PCR-confirmed SARS-CoV-2 infection or an uninfected control (not recorded which).

In this sample, this clonotype turned up a few times. The rearrangement links TRBV7-7 to TRBJ2-3; 11 nucleotides align to TRBD2. Per the germline V gene, CDR1 is SSHAT and CDR2 is FNYEAQ (reference sequence). The CDR3 is 14 residues long. J was trimmed by 11 bases and V by 5 bases; bases with no gene match: 9. Here the CDR3 reads CASSPSTSGIGQYF. The CDR3 DNA is TGTGCCAGCAGCCCGTCGACTAGCGGGATTGGGCAGTATTTT. Drawing the rest from reference TRBV7-7 and TRBJ2-3, the complete variable domain is GAGVSQSPRYKVTKRGQDVTLRCDPISSHATLYWYQQALGQGPEFLTYFNYEAQPDKSGLPSDRFSAERPEGSISTLTIQRTEQRDSAMYRCASSPSTSGIGQYFGPGTRLTVL.

The CDR3 bases are TGTGCCAGCAGTTTACTATCGGGGGACAGGGGCTGGGACTTCAACACCGGGGAGCTGTTTTTT. It specifies CASSLLSGDRGWDFNTGELFF. The chain has TRBV27 and TRBJ2-2; 10 bases are shared with TRBD1. J lost 2 bases, V lost 2 bases, and 17 bases had no gene match. The CDR3 loop spans 21 amino acids. Germline CDR1 reads MNHEY; CDR2 reads SMNVEV (reference sequence).

There are many counts of this clonotype. This chain links TRBV7-9 with TRBJ2-7; D is possibly TRBD1 (6 bases). The germline V gene has CDR1 SEHNR and CDR2 FQNEAQ (reference sequence). Trimming took 4 bases from V and 3 from J, leaving 16 bases between them. This CDR3 has 15 residues. The DNA of the CDR3 is TGTGCCAGCAGCTCTCGTCCGGGGACAAACTACGAGCAGTACTTC. Encoded protein: CASSSRPGTNYEQYF.

The chain links TRBV18 to TRBJ2-5; D uncertain. CDR1 and CDR2 from the germline V gene are KGHSH and LQKENI. CDR3 length: 14 amino acids. V was clipped by 0 bases and J by 5 bases, with 10 bases between them. The CDR3 reads CASSPPSVGETQYF. CDR3 sequence (DNA): TGTGCCAGCTCACCACCCTCAGTCGGGGAGACCCAGTACTTC.

This clonotype has a handful of counts. The chain recombines TRBV5-5 with TRBJ2-2, with D unclear. The CDR3 is 15 amino acids. The germline gives CDR1 SGHKS, CDR2 YYEKEE (reference sequence). V lost 5 bases to trimming and J lost 0 bases, with 11 bases between them. CDR3 nucleotides: TGTGCCAGCAGGACGAGATACGCGAACACCGGGGAGCTGTTTTTT. Its protein is CASRTRYANTGELFF.

This clonotype was seen ten or more times. The chain couples TRBV28 to TRBJ2-6, with 8 positions matching TRBD1. Germline assignment: CDR1 MDHEN and CDR2 SYDVKM. V trimming: 8 bases; J trimming: 0 bases; junction bases outside the gene matches: 6. The CDR3 is 16 amino acids. DNA of the CDR3: TGTGCCAGCCGGGACAGGTCTAGCTCTGGGGCCAACGTCCTGACTTTC. Protein: CASRDRSSSGANVLTF.

This chain links TRBV7-2 with TRBJ2-5; D is unclear. This CDR3 region has 12 residues. Germline CDR1 reads SGHTA; CDR2 reads FQGNSA. Trimming removed 5 bases at V and 4 bases at J, with 8 bases between. The chain's CDR3 is CASSLTAETQYF. The CDR3 nucleotides are TGTGCCAGCAGCCTCACTGCAGAGACCCAGTACTTC.

This clonotype showed up just a few times. The chain links TRBV12-3 or TRBV12-4 to TRBJ1-1; weak D call: TRBD1 (5 bases). The CDR3 is 13 amino acids. The V end was cut by 3 bases, the J end by 6 bases, with 11 bases between. The CDR3 DNA reads TGTGCCAGCAGTTTCGCCCCCAGGGCTGAAGCTTTCTTT. As protein: CASSFAPRAEAFF.

This clonotype occurred many times. The V gene is TRBV7-9, the J gene TRBJ2-7; 8 bases are shared with TRBD2. The ends lost 1 base at V and 4 bases at J; junction bases unmatched: 3. Germline CDR1 SEHNR, CDR2 FQNEAQ (reference sequence). This CDR3 has 14 residues. CDR3 DNA: TGTGCCAGCAGCTTAGGGGGACTAGAGTACGAGCAGTACTTC. Translated: CASSLGGLEYEQYF. The variable domain in full, with the rest retrieved from reference TRBV7-9 and TRBJ2-7, is DTGVSQNPRHKITKRGQNVTFRCDPISEHNRLYWYRQTLGQGPEFLTYFQNEAQLEKSRLLSDRFSAERPKGSFSTLEIQRTEQGDSAMYLCASSLGGLEYEQYFGPGTRLTVT.

This clonotype was counted at least ten times. This chain joins TRBV20-1 and TRBJ2-6; D is unresolved. Germline V gene data show CDR1 as DFQATT and CDR2 as SNEGSKA (reference sequence). The ends were cut back, 5 bases at V and 4 bases at J, with 15 bases in the middle. This CDR3 is 15 amino acids long. The CDR3 DNA is TGCAGTGCTTCTGTCCCTGCGAAAGGGGCCAACGTCCTGACTTTC. It specifies CSASVPAKGANVLTF.

This clonotype was detected ten times or more. This rearrangement joins TRBV3-1 to TRBJ2-7; D call uncertain. The germline V gene has CDR1 LGHDT and CDR2 YNNKEL (reference sequence). The CDR3 covers 14 residues. Deletions cut 4 bases from V and 5 bases from J, with 15 bases between. Written as DNA, the CDR3 is TGTGCCAGCAGCCCCAACTGGGCCCTCAACGAGCAGTACTTC. Its protein product is CASSPNWALNEQYF.

This clonotype was seen ten or more times. CDR3 region: CASSFLPGAGATETQYF. DNA for the CDR3: TGTGCCAGCAGTTTCCTTCCAGGGGCGGGAGCTACAGAGACCCAGTACTTC. The genes are TRBV28 and TRBJ2-5; D is perhaps TRBD2 (7 bases). Germline values: CDR1 MDHEN, CDR2 SYDVKM. V was trimmed by 3 bases and J by 4 bases, leaving 21 bases between them. The CDR3 extends over 17 amino acids.

A remark on this clonotype: A much bigger clone sits one base away, suggesting this may be a read error. V is TRBV9 and J is TRBJ1-3; D not certain. This CDR3 has 17 amino acids. Trimming shortened V by 0 bases and J by 3 bases, and 16 bases separated the two germline ends. Germline CDR1 and CDR2: SGDLS and YYNGEE. DNA for the CDR3: TGTGCCAGCAGCGTAGAGGGCAGACCGATAAGTGGAAACACCATATATTTT. Translated, it gives CASSVEGRPISGNTIYF.

The chain joins TRBV6-5 to TRBJ2-1; D may be TRBD2 (6 bases). The ends were cut back, 2 bases at V and 8 bases at J, with 10 bases in the middle. Germline values: CDR1 MNHEY, CDR2 SVGAGI. The CDR3 consists of 13 residues. The CDR3 protein is CASSYRERHEQFF. The CDR3 nucleotides are TGTGCCAGCAGTTACCGGGAGCGCCATGAGCAGTTCTTC.

The table lists this clonotype with a few counts. The CDR3 here is CASSQGGRLAYNEQFF. In DNA, the CDR3 is TGCGCCAGCAGCCAAGGAGGGCGACTTGCTTACAATGAGCAGTTCTTC. V gene TRBV4-1 combines with J gene TRBJ2-1, with D possibly being TRBD2 (5 bases). CDR3 length equals 16 residues. Germline V CDR1 and CDR2: MGHRA, YSYEKL. Trimming pared 1 base from V and 4 bases from J, leaving 14 bases between.

The chain has TRBV20-1 and TRBJ2-3; D call uncertain. This CDR3 region has 15 residues. V lost 0 bases to trimming and J lost 4 bases, with 14 bases between them. Germline V CDR1 and CDR2: DFQATT, SNEGSKA (reference sequence). This chain's CDR3 is CSARDPLPRADTQYF. CDR3 DNA: TGCAGTGCTAGAGATCCCCTCCCCCGGGCAGATACGCAGTATTTT.

This clonotype was counted at least ten times. The chain links TRBV3-1 to TRBJ2-2; unclear D gene. Germline-derived CDR1 and CDR2 are LGHDT and YNNKEL (reference sequence). V was clipped by 3 bases and J by 2 bases, with 7 bases between them. The CDR3 extends over 14 amino acids. CDR3 bases: TGTGCCAGCAGCCAGATAGTAAACACCGGGGAGCTGTTTTTT. This codes for CASSQIVNTGELFF.

This clonotype was observed a single time. The chain links TRBV28 to TRBJ2-7, with a weak D call TRBD1 (6 bases). Germline loops: CDR1 MDHEN, CDR2 SYDVKM. Trimming pared 3 bases from V and 4 bases from J, leaving 16 bases between. There are 15 residues in the CDR3. The chain's CDR3 is CASSFGAGDGYEQYF. CDR3 DNA: TGTGCCAGCAGTTTCGGGGCAGGGGATGGGTACGAGCAGTACTTC.

The table lists this clonotype with a few counts. The rearrangement uses TRBV7-9 and TRBJ2-1, with a tentative D call TRBD2 (6 bases). Trimming stripped 4 bases from V and 12 bases from J, with 19 bases between. There are 14 residues in the CDR3. Germline CDR1 is SEHNR and CDR2 is FQNEAQ (reference sequence). CDR3 loop: CASSSTRDSGRQFF. The CDR3 DNA sequence: TGTGCCAGCAGCTCGACCCGGGACTCAGGTCGGCAGTTCTTC.

This clonotype was observed a handful of times. This chain connects TRBV29-1 to TRBJ2-1; 12 nucleotides match TRBD2. The length of the CDR3 is 16 residues. Germline V gene lookup returns CDR1 SQVTM and CDR2 ANQGSEA. V lost 5 bases to trimming and J lost 3 bases; unmatched junction nucleotides: 8. CDR3 amino acids: CSVSQGLAGIYNEQFF. CDR3 nucleotide sequence: TGCAGCGTTTCCCAAGGACTAGCGGGAATCTACAATGAGCAGTTCTTC.

This clonotype was seen only a few times. The V call is TRBV24-1, the J call TRBJ1-5; possibly TRBD1 for D (5 bases). Germline V CDR1 and CDR2: KGHDR, SFDVKD. The CDR3 runs 14 residues. V was shortened by 3 bases and J by 5 bases, with 10 bases between the two germline ends. CDR3 bases: TGTGCCACCAGTGATATCGGGGACGATCAGCCCCAGCATTTT. It encodes CATSDIGDDQPQHF.

The rearrangement joins TRBV7-2 to TRBJ2-1; TRBD2 matches 9 bases. The CDR3 extends over 16 amino acids. Germline trimming cut 5 bases from V and 2 bases from J; bases unmatched to any gene: 7. Germline V gene data show CDR1 as SGHTA and CDR2 as FQGNSA. The CDR3 DNA reads TGTGCCAGCAGCCGTAGCGGGAGCGTCACCTACAATGAGCAGTTCTTC. This encodes CASSRSGSVTYNEQFF.

J is TRBJ2-1 and V is TRBV27, with 15 bases aligning to TRBD2. This CDR3 is built from 15 residues. Per the germline V gene, CDR1 is MNHEY and CDR2 is SMNVEV (reference sequence). J gave up 7 bases and V 4 bases, and 2 bases lay outside the gene matches. CDR3 in amino acids: CASSSGLAGGNEQFF. CDR3 in DNA: TGTGCCAGCAGTTCGGGACTAGCGGGAGGAAATGAGCAGTTCTTC.

This clonotype was seen repeatedly, ten times or more. V and J are TRBV15 and TRBJ2-1, with 8 bases fitting TRBD2. The germline V gene encodes CDR1 LNHNV and CDR2 YYDKDF (reference sequence). The CDR3 runs 17 residues. V dropped 0 bases and J dropped 5; count of bases not matched to a gene: 9. The CDR3 spells CATSRDRNPRGDNEQFF. Here the CDR3 DNA reads TGTGCCACCAGCAGAGATCGGAACCCGCGGGGGGACAATGAGCAGTTCTTC. Looking up the rest from reference TRBV15 and TRBJ2-1 gives the full variable domain: DAMVIQNPRYQVTQFGKPVTLSCSQTLNHNVMYWYQQKSSQAPKLLFHYYDKDFNNEADTPDNFQSRRPNTSFCFLDIRSPGLGDTAMYLCATSRDRNPRGDNEQFFGPGTRLTVL.

This clonotype was observed a handful of times. This chain links TRBV9 with TRBJ2-3, with D unresolved. Germline V gene data show CDR1 as SGDLS and CDR2 as YYNGEE. CDR3 size: 13 residues. The ends were cut back, 0 bases at V and 4 bases at J, with 6 bases in the middle. CDR3 nucleotides: TGTGCCAGCAGCGTAGGGGTCCCAGATACGCAGTATTTT. Translating gives CASSVGVPDTQYF.

J is TRBJ2-1 and V is TRBV25-1; 12 positions match TRBD2. Germline assignment: CDR1 MGHDK and CDR2 SYGVNS. The CDR3 is made up of 16 amino acids. The junction had 7 bases not matched to a gene; V was cut back by 3 bases and J by 7 bases. The CDR3 sequence: CASSDISGLAGNEQFF. The DNA for the CDR3 is TGTGCCAGCAGTGATATATCGGGACTAGCGGGTAATGAGCAGTTCTTC.